These 9 T cell receptor beta chains came from one sample sequenced in a study of OX40 agonist ivuxolimab in advanced cancers. Assay: immunoSEQ multiplex PCR; the TCRdb copy retains only in-frame clones and omits some. Among some 86,000 clones listed, 91% were seen once. This specimen consisted of CD4+ or CD8+ T cells sorted from blood, obtained in a trial of the OX40 agonist ivuxolimab. These TCRs come from an adult with an advanced solid tumor such as melanoma, head and neck, liver or kidney cancer.

The chain recombines TRBV7-6 with TRBJ2-7; TRBD2 agrees at 7 bases. J gave up 2 bases and V 5 bases, and 6 bases lay outside the gene matches. CDR3 length equals 14 residues. Germline CDR1 is SGHVS and CDR2 is FNYEAQ. Here the CDR3 reads CASSPARGAYEQYF. The CDR3 nucleotides read TGTGCCAGCAGCCCCGCCCGGGGGGCCTACGAGCAGTACTTC.

This clone was observed once. A much larger clone is a single base away; this may be a read error. The rearrangement joins TRBV11-3 to TRBJ2-7; 10 nucleotides line up with TRBD2. The germline gives CDR1 SGHNT, CDR2 YENEEA. This CDR3 comprises 14 residues. The CDR3 region is CAGSLTSGAYEQYF. CDR3 DNA: TGTGCCGGCAGCTTAACTAGCGGGGCTTACGAGCAGTACTTC.

The chain combines TRBV6-5 with TRBJ2-4, with no clear D. Looked up from germline, CDR1 is MNHEY and CDR2 is SVGAGI. Trimming stripped 4 bases from V and 1 base from J, with 11 bases between. The CDR3 runs 15 residues. The CDR3 DNA sequence: TGTGCCAGCAGTTCGGGCAGCTGGGCCAAAAACATTCAGTACTTC. As protein: CASSSGSWAKNIQYF.

The chain carries TRBV19 and TRBJ2-5; 10 bases are a match to TRBD1. This CDR3 region has 13 residues. From germline, CDR1 is LNHDA and CDR2 SQIVND (reference sequence). J was trimmed by 4 bases and V by 6 bases; bases with no gene match: 2. The CDR3 DNA reads as TGTGCCAGTAGCGGACAGGGGGGAGAGACCCAGTACTTC. Translating gives CASSGQGGETQYF.

The genes are TRBV6-1 and TRBJ2-1, with D perhaps TRBD1 or TRBD2 (5 bases each). The ends were cut back, 0 bases at V and 4 bases at J, with 10 bases in the middle. The CDR3 runs to 15 residues. Looked up from germline, CDR1 is MNHNS and CDR2 is SASEGT. The CDR3 DNA is TGTGCCAGCAGTGAAGCGAGGGGCCAGTACAATGAGCAGTTCTTC. This codes for CASSEARGQYNEQFF.

This clone was observed a single time. This chain links TRBV27 with TRBJ2-5, with TRBD1 matching over 8 bases. The CDR3 totals 13 residues. CDR1 is MNHEY, CDR2 SMNVEV, per germline (reference sequence). V trimming: 6 bases; J trimming: 4 bases; junction bases outside the gene matches: 4. The chain's CDR3 is CASSLDRGETQYF. The CDR3 bases are TGTGCCAGCAGCCTTGACAGGGGAGAGACCCAGTACTTC.

This chain uses TRBV6-1 with TRBJ1-5, with 9 bases fitting TRBD1. The CDR3 has 12 amino acids. Germline CDR1 reads MNHNS; CDR2 reads SASEGT. The CDR3: CANRQGDQPQHF. The DNA of the CDR3 is TGTGCTAACCGACAGGGGGATCAGCCCCAGCATTTT.

This clone was counted a few times. V is TRBV11-3 and J is TRBJ2-7; 11 nucleotides align to TRBD2. Per the germline V gene, CDR1 is SGHNT and CDR2 is YENEEA. The CDR3 contains 17 residues. Losses at the gene ends were 6 bases for V and 3 bases for J; bases not matched to a gene: 13. In nucleotides, the CDR3 is TGTGCCAGCAGTCCGAGCGCGACTAGCGGGACTGTCTACGAGCAGTACTTC. This translates into CASSPSATSGTVYEQYF. Variable domain in full (rest from reference TRBV11-3 and TRBJ2-7): EAGVVQSPRYKIIEKKQPVAFWCNPISGHNTLYWYLQNLGQGPELLIRYENEEAVDDSQLPKDRFSAERLKGVDSTLKIQPAELGDSAVYLCASSPSATSGTVYEQYFGPGTRLTVT.

This clone has more than one count but fewer than ten. This sequence joins TRBV7-8 and TRBJ2-7; TRBD2 matches at 14 bases. Looked up from germline, CDR1 is SGHVS and CDR2 is FQNEAQ. The V segment lost 4 bases and the J segment 6 bases; nucleotides outside the gene matches: 5. The CDR3 is 15 amino acids. CDR3 DNA sequence: TGTGCCAGCAGCTCCTTGACTAGCGGGAGGGGCGAGCAGTACTTC. Protein: CASSSLTSGRGEQYF.